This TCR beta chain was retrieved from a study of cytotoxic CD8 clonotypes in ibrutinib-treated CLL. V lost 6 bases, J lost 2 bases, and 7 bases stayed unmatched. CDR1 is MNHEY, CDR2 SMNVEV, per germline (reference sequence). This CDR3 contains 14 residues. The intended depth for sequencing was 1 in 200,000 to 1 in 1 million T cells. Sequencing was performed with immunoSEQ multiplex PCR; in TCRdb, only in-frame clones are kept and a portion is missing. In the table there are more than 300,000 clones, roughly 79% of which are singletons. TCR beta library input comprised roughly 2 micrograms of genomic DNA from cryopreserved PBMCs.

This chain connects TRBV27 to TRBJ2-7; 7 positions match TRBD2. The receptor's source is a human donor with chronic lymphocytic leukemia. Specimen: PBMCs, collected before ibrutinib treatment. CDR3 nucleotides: TGTGCCAGCAGCAAAAACAGCGGGACCTACGAGCAGTACTTC. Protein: CASSKNSGTYEQYF.